This T cell receptor beta chain was documented in a study of T cells in Graves' hyperthyroidism and ophthalmopathy. J was trimmed by 7 bases and V by 1 base; bases with no gene match: 6. This CDR3 has 16 residues. Germline CDR1 MGHRA, CDR2 YSYEKL. Whole-study results and caveats: Blood held most thyroid clonotypes expanded above 0.001 frequency.

It was RNA transcripts that yielded the amplified TCR beta CDR3 regions. First-round RT-PCR targeting the TCR CDR3 was performed with the HTBI primer set. One entry per CDR3 protein results from TCRdb running MiXCR on the multiplex PCR reads. Altogether approximately 600,000 distinct CDR3 sequences are present, about 20% being singletons, with the ten largest covering 30% to 40%. The study excluded patients with uncontrolled infection, other autoimmune disease, pregnancy or lactation. Diagnosing involved the use of clinical symptoms, serum thyroxine and TRAb, thyroid ultrasound and orbital computed tomography. Comments on this clonotype: Its antigen is undetermined.

The receptor was isolated from a man between 25 and 39 years old with Graves' ophthalmopathy. The sample consisted of blood. The rearrangement uses TRBV4-1 and TRBJ2-2; 10 bases map to TRBD2. In nucleotides, the CDR3 is TGCGCCAGCAGCCAAGGTAGCGGGAGGTTCGACGGGGAGCTGTTTTTT. Translation: CASSQGSGRFDGELFF.